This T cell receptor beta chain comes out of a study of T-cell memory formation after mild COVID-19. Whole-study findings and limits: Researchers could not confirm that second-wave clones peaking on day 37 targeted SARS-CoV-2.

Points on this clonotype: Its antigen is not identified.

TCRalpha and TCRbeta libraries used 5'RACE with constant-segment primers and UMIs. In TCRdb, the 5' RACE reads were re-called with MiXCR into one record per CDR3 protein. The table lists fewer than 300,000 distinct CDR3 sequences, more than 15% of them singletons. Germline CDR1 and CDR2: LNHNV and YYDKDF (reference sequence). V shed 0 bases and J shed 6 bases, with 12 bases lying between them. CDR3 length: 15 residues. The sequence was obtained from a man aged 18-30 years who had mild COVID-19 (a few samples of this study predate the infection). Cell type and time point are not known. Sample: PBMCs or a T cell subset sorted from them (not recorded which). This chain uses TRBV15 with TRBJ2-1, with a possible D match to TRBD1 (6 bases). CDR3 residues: CATSRDARGGNEQFF. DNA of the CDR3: TGTGCCACCAGCAGAGATGCTCGAGGGGGCAATGAGCAGTTCTTC.